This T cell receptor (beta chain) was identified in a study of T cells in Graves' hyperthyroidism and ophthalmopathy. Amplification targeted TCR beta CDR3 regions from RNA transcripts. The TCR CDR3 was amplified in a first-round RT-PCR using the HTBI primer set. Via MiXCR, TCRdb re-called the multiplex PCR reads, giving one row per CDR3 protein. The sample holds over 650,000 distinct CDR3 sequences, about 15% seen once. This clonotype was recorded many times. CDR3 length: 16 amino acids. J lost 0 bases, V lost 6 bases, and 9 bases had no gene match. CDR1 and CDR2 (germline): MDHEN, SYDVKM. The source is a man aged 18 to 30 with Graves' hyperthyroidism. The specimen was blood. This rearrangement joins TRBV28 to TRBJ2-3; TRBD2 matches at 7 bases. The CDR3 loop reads CASREIAGTSTDTQYF. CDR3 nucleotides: TGTGCCAGCAGAGAAATAGCGGGTACTAGCACAGATACGCAGTATTTT.